The 24 T cell receptor beta chains below were found in one sample sequenced in a study of spatial heterogeneity in lung cancer. Study outcomes and limitations: Counts of expanded alpha and beta TCRs within tumors tracked the tumor nonsynonymous mutation count.

Each CDR3 protein is one row after TCRdb ran MiXCR on the 5' RACE reads. The sample holds some 10,000 distinct CDR3 sequences, about 5% seen once. The antigens these receptors bind are not known. Time point denoted: sample taken at primary tumor resection. The material sequenced was lung tumor tissue, taken at surgery. These receptors were collected from a female donor with early-stage non-small cell lung cancer.

The chain combines TRBV5-1 with TRBJ2-3; 9 bases agree with TRBD2. V was pared by 3 bases and J by 5 bases, with 13 bases of the junction left unmatched. The CDR3 has 17 residues. Germline V CDR1 and CDR2: SGHRS, YFSETQ. Written as DNA, the CDR3 is TGCGCCAGCAGCTCCTTAGCGGGAGTAGGTAGGCAAGATACGCAGTATTTT. Translating gives CASSSLAGVGRQDTQYF.

In its sample, this clonotype was seen many times. This chain uses TRBV7-9 with TRBJ2-1; 9 positions match TRBD2. With 0 bases clipped from V and 7 bases from J, the junction kept 7 bases outside the gene matches. This CDR3 contains 16 residues. Germline CDR1 SEHNR, CDR2 FQNEAQ (reference sequence). The CDR3 reads CASSLAAGGPRNEQFF. The CDR3 nucleotides read TGTGCCAGCAGCTTAGCTGCGGGAGGGCCGCGGAATGAGCAGTTCTTC.

This clonotype has more than one count but fewer than ten. The rearrangement joins TRBV20-1 to TRBJ2-1; 11 bases are a match to TRBD2. The V gene's germline CDR1 is DFQATT and CDR2 SNEGSKA (reference sequence). This CDR3 spans 14 amino acids. V shed 5 bases, J shed 3 bases, and the junction held 3 bases outside the gene matches. The CDR3 DNA sequence: TGCAGTGCTCCGGGACTAGCGGACTACAATGAGCAGTTCTTC. This encodes CSAPGLADYNEQFF.

This clonotype has more than one count but fewer than ten. The chain uses TRBV9 and TRBJ1-6; D is unclear. Germline CDR1 is SGDLS and CDR2 is YYNGEE. The CDR3 has 15 residues. V was cut by 0 bases and J by 10 bases, with 14 bases left in between. CDR3 sequence (DNA): TGTGCCAGCAGCGTAGGGGGAGGGAGGGAATCACCCCTCCACTTT. It specifies CASSVGGGRESPLHF.

This clonotype was seen repeatedly, ten times or more. The rearrangement uses TRBV25-1 and TRBJ1-1; TRBD1 matches at 7 bases. This CDR3 comprises 12 residues. CDR1 is MGHDK, CDR2 SYGVNS, per germline. V trimming: 4 bases; J trimming: 7 bases; junction bases outside the gene matches: 3. The CDR3 DNA sequence: TGTGCCAGCAGTGGGGGGACAGATGAAGCTTTCTTT. Its translation is CASSGGTDEAFF.

The CDR3 protein is CASNRDNGVYEQYF. DNA for the CDR3: TGTGCCAGCAATCGGGACAACGGGGTTTACGAGCAGTACTTC. V is TRBV6-6 and J is TRBJ2-7, with D tentatively TRBD1 (6 bases). The CDR3 runs to 14 residues. Germline loops: CDR1 MNHNY, CDR2 SVGAGI (reference sequence). Trimming took off 7 bases at V and 4 bases at J, with 17 bases between the two ends.

Turning to this clonotype: A much larger clone lies one base from this, so it may be a read error. The V and J genes are TRBV20-1 and TRBJ2-6; the D gene is possibly TRBD1 (5 bases). Per the germline V gene, CDR1 is DFQATT and CDR2 is SNEGSKA (reference sequence). This CDR3 spans 10 amino acids. CDR3 coding DNA: TGCAGTGCTGGGGCCAACGTCCTGAATTTC. Residues: CSAGANVLNF.

The sample holds many counts of this clonotype. This sequence joins TRBV29-1 and TRBJ2-3; D unresolved. CDR1 is SQVTM and CDR2 is ANQGSEA in the germline V gene. This CDR3 is built from 12 residues. V was cut by 5 bases and J by 2 bases, with 8 bases left in between. In DNA, the CDR3 is TGCAGCGTTCCTCGACACACAGATACGCAGTATTTT. This translates into CSVPRHTDTQYF.

Many counts were recorded for this clonotype. The rearrangement uses TRBV24-1 and TRBJ2-1; 9 bases line up with TRBD1. The CDR3 is 16 amino acids. V trimming: 1 base; J trimming: 5 bases; junction bases outside the gene matches: 5. Germline values: CDR1 KGHDR, CDR2 SFDVKD. CDR3 coding DNA: TGTGCCACCAGTGATTTCGGGGGACAGGGAAACAATGAGCAGTTCTTC. It specifies CATSDFGGQGNNEQFF.

Within the sample, this clonotype is medium-sized. The genes are TRBV5-8 and TRBJ1-1; the D gene is possibly TRBD1 (5 bases). CDR1 and CDR2 (germline): SGHTS, YDEGEE. CDR3 length: 15 amino acids. V was pared by 3 bases and J by 0 bases, with 12 bases between. This chain's CDR3 is CASSSRDGLNTEAFF. For the CDR3, the DNA is TGTGCCAGCAGCTCCCGGGACGGATTGAACACTGAAGCTTTCTTT.

In the case of this clonotype: A much larger clonotype is one base distant, so this may be a read error. The chain links TRBV5-1 to TRBJ2-5; D gene ambiguous. CDR3 length: 15 amino acids. Germline V gene lookup returns CDR1 SGHRS and CDR2 YFSETQ. The CDR3 protein is CASSLDRTSEEIQYF. CDR3 bases: TGCGCCAGCAGCTTGGATCGGACGAGTGAGGAGATCCAGTACTTC.

By sample fraction, this clonotype is medium-sized. The chain carries TRBV20-1 and TRBJ1-3, with 7 bases aligning to TRBD1. Germline V lookup: CDR1 DFQATT, CDR2 SNEGSKA (reference sequence). J was trimmed by 4 bases and V by 5 bases; bases with no gene match: 5. The CDR3 is 13 amino acids. The CDR3 is CSASRGDGNTIYF. The CDR3 nucleotides are TGCAGTGCTTCCAGGGGGGACGGAAACACCATATATTTT.

The sample holds a few counts of this clonotype. V gene TRBV7-9 combines with J gene TRBJ2-7; either TRBD1 or TRBD2 may supply D (5 bases each). With 5 bases removed from V and 2 bases from J, the gap between germline ends came to 19 bases. From germline, CDR1 is SEHNR and CDR2 FQNEAQ (reference sequence). There are 16 residues in the CDR3. The CDR3 sequence: CASSAPGLANTYEQYF. The CDR3 region has the DNA TGTGCCAGCAGCGCGCCGGGGCTAGCCAACACCTACGAGCAGTACTTC.

The table lists this clonotype with many counts. The V call is TRBV18, the J call TRBJ2-1; 8 positions agree with TRBD2. Germline CDR1 and CDR2: KGHSH and LQKENI. CDR3 length: 13 residues. V trimming: 6 bases; J trimming: 6 bases; junction bases outside the gene matches: 4. The CDR3: CASSLGGVNEQFF. The CDR3 bases are TGTGCCAGCTCTCTCGGGGGGGTCAATGAGCAGTTCTTC.

This clonotype was found many times. The chain combines TRBV12-3 or TRBV12-4 with TRBJ1-2; D is unresolved. The germline V and J ends were trimmed by 8 bases and 1 base, with 11 bases remaining between them. This CDR3 comprises 13 residues. The chain's CDR3 is CASGGDFNYGYTF. In DNA form, the CDR3 reads TGTGCCAGCGGAGGTGATTTTAACTATGGCTACACCTTC.

The J gene is TRBJ2-7, the V gene TRBV10-3; 9 nucleotides align to TRBD1. The CDR3 totals 15 residues. Trimming took 6 bases from V and 4 from J; bases not matched to a gene: 10. Per the germline V gene, CDR1 is ENHRY and CDR2 is SYGVKD. This chain's CDR3 is CAISPGTGNLYEQYF. In DNA form, the CDR3 reads TGTGCCATCAGCCCCGGGACAGGGAACCTGTACGAGCAGTACTTC.

In its sample, this clonotype was seen many times. The V call is TRBV20-1, the J call TRBJ2-7; 13 bases are a match to TRBD2. The V segment lost 6 bases and the J segment 6 bases; nucleotides outside the gene matches: 8. The germline gives CDR1 DFQATT, CDR2 SNEGSKA (reference sequence). The CDR3 consists of 14 residues. The CDR3 spells CSATLAGGPGEQYF. The CDR3, as DNA: TGCAGTGCCACACTAGCGGGAGGGCCAGGCGAGCAGTACTTC.

Many counts were recorded for this clonotype. This chain uses TRBV24-1 with TRBJ1-5; D is unresolved. Germline loops: CDR1 KGHDR, CDR2 SFDVKD. Trimming pared 9 bases from V and 3 bases from J, leaving 8 bases between. The CDR3 length is 12 residues. The CDR3 loop reads CATGRPNQPQHF. The CDR3 DNA is TGTGCCACCGGCCGACCCAATCAGCCCCAGCATTTT.

This clonotype was seen repeatedly, ten times or more. The chain links TRBV19 to TRBJ1-5; D remains unclear. CDR3 length: 13 amino acids. The ends were cut back, 2 bases at V and 5 bases at J, with 7 bases in the middle. CDR1 is LNHDA and CDR2 is SQIVND in the germline V gene (reference sequence). Here the CDR3 DNA reads TGTGCCAGTAGTATACAGCCCGATCAGCCCCAGCATTTT. Its protein product is CASSIQPDQPQHF.

This clonotype appeared many times. The V gene is TRBV28, the J gene TRBJ2-5; D may be TRBD1 (6 bases). The CDR3 has 13 amino acids. The V end was cut by 10 bases, the J end by 2 bases, with 14 bases between. CDR1 is MDHEN, CDR2 SYDVKM, per germline. Written as DNA, the CDR3 is TGTGCCATCGAGCAGGGGCTTCAAGAGACCCAGTACTTC. Translation gives CAIEQGLQETQYF.

Many counts were recorded for this clonotype. The chain links TRBV4-1 to TRBJ2-1; 11 bases line up with TRBD2. J was trimmed by 5 bases and V by 5 bases; bases with no gene match: 8. The CDR3 extends over 16 amino acids. In germline, CDR1 is MGHRA, CDR2 YSYEKL. CDR3 amino acids: CASSSRTSGSNNEQFF. DNA of the CDR3: TGCGCCAGCAGCTCCCGAACTAGCGGGAGTAACAATGAGCAGTTCTTC.

The V gene is TRBV28, the J gene TRBJ2-5; TRBD2 is a possible D gene (6 bases). Trimming left V 3 bases short and J 0 bases short, with 8 bases between. The CDR3 covers 14 residues. Germline CDR1 is MDHEN and CDR2 is SYDVKM. In nucleotides, the CDR3 is TGTGCCAGCAGTTTTCGGGGGTACCAAGAGACCCAGTACTTC. It yields the protein CASSFRGYQETQYF.

This clonotype appeared many times. This chain connects TRBV18 to TRBJ1-2; unclear D gene. Looked up from germline, CDR1 is KGHSH and CDR2 is LQKENI. V shed 4 bases and J shed 4 bases, with 16 bases lying between them. CDR3 length: 15 residues. The CDR3 nucleotides read TGTGCCAGCTCACTATCGGACGGAGTCCTCTATGGCTACACCTTC. Amino acid sequence: CASSLSDGVLYGYTF.

This clonotype is medium-sized by share. The rearrangement links TRBV7-9 to TRBJ1-1; D remains unclear. Germline lookup yields CDR1 SEHNR and CDR2 FQNEAQ (reference sequence). Trimming removed 5 bases at V and 4 bases at J, with 11 bases between. This CDR3 has 13 residues. The CDR3 coding sequence is TGTGCCAGCAGCCTTCAATCGACCACTGAAGCTTTCTTT. It codes for CASSLQSTTEAFF.